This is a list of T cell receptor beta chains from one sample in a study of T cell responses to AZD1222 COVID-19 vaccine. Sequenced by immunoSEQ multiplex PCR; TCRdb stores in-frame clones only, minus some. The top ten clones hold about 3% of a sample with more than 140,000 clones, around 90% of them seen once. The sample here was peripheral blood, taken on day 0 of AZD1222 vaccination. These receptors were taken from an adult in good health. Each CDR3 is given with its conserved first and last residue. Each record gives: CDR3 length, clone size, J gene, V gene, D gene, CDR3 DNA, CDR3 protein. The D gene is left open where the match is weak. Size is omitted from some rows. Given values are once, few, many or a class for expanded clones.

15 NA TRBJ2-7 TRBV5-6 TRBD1 TGTGCCAGCAGCTTGGCCGGGACAGGGATCCTCGAGCAGTACTTC CASSLAGTGILEQYF
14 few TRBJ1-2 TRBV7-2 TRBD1 TGTGCCAGCAGCTTGGCCGGGACAGTGGATGGCTACACCTTC CASSLAGTVDGYTF
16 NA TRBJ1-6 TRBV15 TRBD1 TGTGCCACCAGTCCAAACCGGGACAGGGATAATTCACCCCTCCACTTT CATSPNRDRDNSPLHF
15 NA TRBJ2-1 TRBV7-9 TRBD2 TGTGCCAGCAGCTTATTTGCGGGGGGTTTCAATGAGCAGTTCTTC CASSLFAGGFNEQFF
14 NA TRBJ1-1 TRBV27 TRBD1 TGTGCCAGCAGTTTCGACAGGGGGGCCACTGAAGCTTTCTTT CASSFDRGATEAFF
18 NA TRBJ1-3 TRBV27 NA TGTGCCAGCAGCCTGTCGGGGGCCAGTCCGAACTCTGGAAACACCATATATTTT CASSLSGASPNSGNTIYF
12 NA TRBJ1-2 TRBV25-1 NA TGTGCCAGCAGTGAAAATAACTATGGCTACACCTTC CASSENNYGYTF
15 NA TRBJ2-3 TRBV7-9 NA TGTGCCAGCAGCCCAGTAGTATTCCCCAGAGTAAATCAGTATTTT CASSPVVFPRVNQYF
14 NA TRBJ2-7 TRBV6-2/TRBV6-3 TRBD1 TGTGCCAGCAGCCCCGGACAGGGAGCCTACGAGCAGTACTTC CASSPGQGAYEQYF
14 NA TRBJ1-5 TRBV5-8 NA TGTGCCAGCAGCTTCGGACAGCCCAATCAGCCCCAGCATTTT CASSFGQPNQPQHF
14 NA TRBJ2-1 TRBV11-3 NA TGTGCCAGCAGCCGAACTGCAGGGTCTACTGAGCAGTTCTTC CASSRTAGSTEQFF
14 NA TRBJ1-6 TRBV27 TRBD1 TGTGCCAGCAGTTTCAACAGGGGTAATTCACCCCTCCACTTT CASSFNRGNSPLHF
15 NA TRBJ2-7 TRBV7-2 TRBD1 TGTGCCAGCAGCTTAGAGCGGACAGGGTCCTACGAGCAGTACTTC CASSLERTGSYEQYF
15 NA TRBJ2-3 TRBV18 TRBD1 TGTGCCAGCTCAACCACGACAGGGGGCACAGATACGCAGTATTTT CASSTTTGGTDTQYF
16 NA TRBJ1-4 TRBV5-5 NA TGTGCCAGCAGCTTTTCGGGGGCAAGGGTTAATGAAAAACTGTTTTTT CASSFSGARVNEKLFF
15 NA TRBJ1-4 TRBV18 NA TGTGCCAGCTCACCATCTAACGCCTGGGGGGAAAAACTGTTTTTT CASSPSNAWGEKLFF
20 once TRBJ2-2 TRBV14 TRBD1 TGTGCCAGCAGCCAAAGGGGGCCGGGACAGGGTTTCTTTGGCACCGGGGAGCTGTTTTTT CASSQRGPGQGFFGTGELFF
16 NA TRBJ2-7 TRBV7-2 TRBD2 TGTGCCAGCAGCTCCCGCGGGGGACGGAGCTCCTACGAGCAGTACTTC CASSSRGGRSSYEQYF
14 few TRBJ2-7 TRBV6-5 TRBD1 TGTGCCAGCAGTTACTCAAGGACAGGGTTAGAGCAGTACTTC CASSYSRTGLEQYF